This entry describes one T cell receptor beta chain. Its antigen remains unidentified. V gave up 6 bases and J gave up 9 bases, with 22 bases separating them. CDR1 is SGHRS, CDR2 YFSETQ, per germline. The CDR3 runs to 16 residues. The data derive from a study of T cells after yellow fever vaccination. Study-level findings and limits: Boosting was followed by the reappearance of most primary-vaccination clones (about 97% CD4, about 88% CD8).

UMIs were added to TCR cDNA along with a universal primer site when it was made by 5'RACE template switching. MiXCR, applied by TCRdb to the 5' RACE reads, yields one record per CDR3 protein. This sample has about 68,000 distinct CDR3 sequences, with less than 8.5% found just once. Specimen: CD8+ T cells sorted from PBMCs, collected about 41 days after the first yellow fever vaccination. The chain recombines TRBV5-1 with TRBJ1-6; possibly TRBD1 for D (5 bases). This clonotype was obtained from a man younger than 30 who received the YFV17D yellow fever vaccine. CDR3 region: CASTPRDWETGSPLHF. The CDR3 nucleotides read TGCGCCAGCACTCCTCGGGACTGGGAAACTGGTTCACCCCTCCACTTT.